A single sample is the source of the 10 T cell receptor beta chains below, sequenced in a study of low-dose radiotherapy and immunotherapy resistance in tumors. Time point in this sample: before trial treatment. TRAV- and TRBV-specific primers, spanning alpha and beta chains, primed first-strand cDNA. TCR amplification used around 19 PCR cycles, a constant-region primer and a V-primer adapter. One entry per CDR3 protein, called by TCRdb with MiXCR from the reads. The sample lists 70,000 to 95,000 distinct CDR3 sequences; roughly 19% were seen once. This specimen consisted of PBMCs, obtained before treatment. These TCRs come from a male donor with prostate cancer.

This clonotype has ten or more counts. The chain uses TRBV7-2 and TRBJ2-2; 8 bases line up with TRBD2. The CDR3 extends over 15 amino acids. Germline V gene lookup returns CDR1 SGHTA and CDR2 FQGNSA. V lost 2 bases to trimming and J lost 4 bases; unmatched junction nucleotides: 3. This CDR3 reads CASSLSGGGTGELFF. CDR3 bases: TGTGCCAGCAGCTTAAGCGGGGGAGGCACCGGGGAGCTGTTTTTT.

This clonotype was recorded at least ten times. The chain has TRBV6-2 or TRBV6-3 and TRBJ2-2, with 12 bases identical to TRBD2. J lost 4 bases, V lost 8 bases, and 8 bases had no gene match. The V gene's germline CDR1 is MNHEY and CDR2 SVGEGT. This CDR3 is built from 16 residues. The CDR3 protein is CASLTPSGGATGELFF. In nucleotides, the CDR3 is TGTGCCAGCCTCACCCCTAGCGGGGGGGCCACCGGGGAGCTGTTTTTT.

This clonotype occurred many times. CDR3 sequence reads: CASGPGGQAEQYF. CDR3 DNA sequence: TGCGCCAGCGGGCCCGGGGGGCAGGCCGAGCAGTACTTC. V is TRBV23-1 and J is TRBJ2-7; D is possibly TRBD2 (7 bases). TRBV23-1 is an ORF for which the function is uncertain. CDR3 length: 13 amino acids. V was trimmed by 8 bases and J by 6 bases, leaving 17 bases between them.

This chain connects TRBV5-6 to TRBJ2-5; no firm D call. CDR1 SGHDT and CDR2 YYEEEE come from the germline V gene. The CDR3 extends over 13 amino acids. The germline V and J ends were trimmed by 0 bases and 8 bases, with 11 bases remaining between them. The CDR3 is CASSLDPSRTQYF. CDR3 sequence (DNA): TGTGCCAGCAGCTTGGATCCCTCGAGAACCCAGTACTTC.

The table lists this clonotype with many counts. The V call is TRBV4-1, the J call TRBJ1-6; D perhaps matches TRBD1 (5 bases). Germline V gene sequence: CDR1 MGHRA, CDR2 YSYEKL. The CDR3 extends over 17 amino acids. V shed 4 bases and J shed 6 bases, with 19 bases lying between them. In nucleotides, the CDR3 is TGCGCCAGCAGCCCGGGACCCCCAAGGTTGGCTAATTCACCCCTCCACTTT. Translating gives CASSPGPPRLANSPLHF.

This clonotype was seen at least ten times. This chain's CDR3 is CASSPGTGGTDTQYF. The CDR3 nucleotides are TGTGCCAGCAGCCCCGGGACAGGGGGCACAGATACGCAGTATTTT. The genes are TRBV27 and TRBJ2-3; TRBD1 matches at 10 bases. The J segment lost 1 base and the V segment lost 6 bases, leaving 4 bases of the junction unmatched. Germline V CDR1 and CDR2: MNHEY, SMNVEV (reference sequence). CDR3 length equals 15 residues.

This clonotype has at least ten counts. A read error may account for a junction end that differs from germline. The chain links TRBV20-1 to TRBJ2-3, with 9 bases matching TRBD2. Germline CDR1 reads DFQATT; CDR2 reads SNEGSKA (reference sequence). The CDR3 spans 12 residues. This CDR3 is CSASGVGDTQYF. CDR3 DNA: TGCAGCGCTAGCGGGGTGGGAGATACGCAGTATTTT.

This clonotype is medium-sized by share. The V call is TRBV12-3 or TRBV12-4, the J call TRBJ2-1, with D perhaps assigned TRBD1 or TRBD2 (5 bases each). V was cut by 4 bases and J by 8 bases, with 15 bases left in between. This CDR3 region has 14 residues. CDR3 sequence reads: CASSSESGRYEQFF. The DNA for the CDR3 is TGTGCCAGCAGTTCAGAATCGGGACGGTATGAGCAGTTCTTC.

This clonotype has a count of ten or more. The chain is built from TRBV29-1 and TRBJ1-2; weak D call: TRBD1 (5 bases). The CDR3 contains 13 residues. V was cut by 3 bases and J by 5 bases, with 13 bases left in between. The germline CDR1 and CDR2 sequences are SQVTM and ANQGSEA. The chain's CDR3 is CSVEARDLYGYTF. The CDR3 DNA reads TGCAGCGTTGAGGCCAGGGACCTATATGGCTACACCTTC.

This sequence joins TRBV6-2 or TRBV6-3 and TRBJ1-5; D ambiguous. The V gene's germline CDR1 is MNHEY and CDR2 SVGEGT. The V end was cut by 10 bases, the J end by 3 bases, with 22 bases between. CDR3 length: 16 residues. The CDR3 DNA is TGTGCCACCGCCTTTGAGGCCCACGTAATCAATCAGCCCCAGCATTTT. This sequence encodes CATAFEAHVINQPQHF.